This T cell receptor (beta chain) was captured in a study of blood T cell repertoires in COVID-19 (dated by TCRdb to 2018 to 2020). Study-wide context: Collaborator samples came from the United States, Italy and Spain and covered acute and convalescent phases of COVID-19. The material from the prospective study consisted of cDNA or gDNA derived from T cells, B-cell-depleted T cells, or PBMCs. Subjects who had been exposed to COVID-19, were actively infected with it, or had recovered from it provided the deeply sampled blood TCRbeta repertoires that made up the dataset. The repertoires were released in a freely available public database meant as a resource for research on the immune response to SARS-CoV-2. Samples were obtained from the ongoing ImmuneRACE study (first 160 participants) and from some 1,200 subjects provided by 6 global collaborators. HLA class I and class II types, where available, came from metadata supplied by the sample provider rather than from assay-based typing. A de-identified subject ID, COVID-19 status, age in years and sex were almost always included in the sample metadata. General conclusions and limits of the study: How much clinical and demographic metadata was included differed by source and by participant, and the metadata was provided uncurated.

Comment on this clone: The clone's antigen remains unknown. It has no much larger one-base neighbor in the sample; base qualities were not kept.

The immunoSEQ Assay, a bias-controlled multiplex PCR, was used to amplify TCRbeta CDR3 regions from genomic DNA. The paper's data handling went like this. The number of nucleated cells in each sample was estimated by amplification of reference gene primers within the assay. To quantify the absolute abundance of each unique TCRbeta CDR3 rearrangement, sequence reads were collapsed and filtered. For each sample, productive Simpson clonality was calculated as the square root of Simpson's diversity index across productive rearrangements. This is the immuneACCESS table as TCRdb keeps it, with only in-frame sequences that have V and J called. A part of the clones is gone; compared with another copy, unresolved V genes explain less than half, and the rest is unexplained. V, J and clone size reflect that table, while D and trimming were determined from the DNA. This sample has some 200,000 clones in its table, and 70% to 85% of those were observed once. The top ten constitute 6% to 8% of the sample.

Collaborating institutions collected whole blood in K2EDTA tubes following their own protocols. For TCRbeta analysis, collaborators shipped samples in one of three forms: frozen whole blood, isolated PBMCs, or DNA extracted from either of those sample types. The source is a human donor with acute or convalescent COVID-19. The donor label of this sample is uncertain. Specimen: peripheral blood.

The CDR3 reads as follows: CASSPTATGQYYGYTF. The base sequence is TGTGCCAGCAGTCCGACCGCGACAGGGCAATACTATGGCTACACCTTC. The chain is encoded by TRBV27 joined to TRBJ1-2; TRBD1 fits 7 bases in the junction. V lost 5 bases and J lost 3 bases, and the count of bases not matched to a germline gene is 12. From the cysteine up to the phenylalanine, the CDR3 has a length of 16 residues. Just CDR3 DNA is preserved here, 48 bases in frame from base 1. The germline V gene (reference sequence) specifies MNHEY as CDR1 and SMNVEV as CDR2.